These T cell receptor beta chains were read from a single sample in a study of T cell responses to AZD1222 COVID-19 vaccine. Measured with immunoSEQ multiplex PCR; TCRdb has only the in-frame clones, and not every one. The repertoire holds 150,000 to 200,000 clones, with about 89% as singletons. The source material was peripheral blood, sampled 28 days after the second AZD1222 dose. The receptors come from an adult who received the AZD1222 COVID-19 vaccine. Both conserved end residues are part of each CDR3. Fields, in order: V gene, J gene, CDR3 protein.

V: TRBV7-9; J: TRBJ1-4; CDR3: CASSTSLANEKLFF
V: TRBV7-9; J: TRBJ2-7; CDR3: CASSPRGGEIYEQYF
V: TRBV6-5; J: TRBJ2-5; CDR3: CASSHDYNEETQYF
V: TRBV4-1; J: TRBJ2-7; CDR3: CASSQDLAGAFEQYF
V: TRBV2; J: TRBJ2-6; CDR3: CASSVGQGDVFRAGANVLTF
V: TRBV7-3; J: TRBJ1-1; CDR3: CASSRRGETEAFF
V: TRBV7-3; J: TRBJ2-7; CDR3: CASSLKSGWVLAGADPYEQYF
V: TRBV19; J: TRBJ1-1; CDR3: CASSIGGALMNTEAFF
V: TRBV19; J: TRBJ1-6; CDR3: CASSIGGTGNSPLHF
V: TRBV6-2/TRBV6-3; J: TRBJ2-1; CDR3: CASSYTGTHNEQFF
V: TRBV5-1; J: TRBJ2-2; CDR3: CASSPRGTGAFAGELFF
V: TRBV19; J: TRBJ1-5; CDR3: CASTPTRQGDGPQHF
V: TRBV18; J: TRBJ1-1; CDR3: CASSPRTEAFF
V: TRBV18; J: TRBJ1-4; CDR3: CASSPGQGVMEKLFF
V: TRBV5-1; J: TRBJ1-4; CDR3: CASSDARQSEKLFF
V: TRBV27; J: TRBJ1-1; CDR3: CASSFGGADTEAFF